Each of the 26 T cell receptor beta chains below was sequenced from the same sample in a study of cytomegalovirus exposure and HLA in healthy donors (TCRdb year 2017). The receptor library was made with the immunoSEQ multiplex PCR assay. A mixture of 60 forward primers for TCR Vbeta segments and 13 reverse primers for TCR Jbeta segments was used in the multiplex PCR. In TCRdb, the immuneACCESS table is reduced to in-frame sequences with V and J assigned. These tables do not hold every clone; where another copy was compared, an unresolved V gene accounts for under half, and the others remain unexplained. Across this sample there are about 190,000 clones, with approximately 78% seen only once. About 1.5% of the sample rests with the top ten. Sequenced sample: PBMCs. The receptors shown here come from a woman between 18 and 29 years old in good health and CMV-seronegative.

The chain recombines TRBV18 with TRBJ1-1; maybe TRBD1 (6 bases). The CDR3 sequence is 15 residues long. Germline V gives CDR1 KGHSH, CDR2 LQKENI. Trimming removed 4 bases at V and 3 bases at J, with 15 bases between. CDR3 in amino acids: CASSRGGGQDTEAFF. The CDR3 DNA reads as TGTGCCAGCTCACGAGGGGGAGGGCAGGACACTGAAGCTTTCTTT.

In this sample, this clone turned up a few times. The chain combines TRBV10-1 with TRBJ2-6; weak D call: TRBD2 (5 bases). Germline V CDR1 and CDR2: WNHNN, SYGVQD (reference sequence). Trimming stripped 4 bases from V and 0 bases from J, with 7 bases between. The CDR3 contains 15 residues. CDR3 in DNA: TGCGCCAGCAGTGGAGGGAGCTCTGGGGCCAACGTCCTGACTTTC. The encoded protein is CASSGGSSGANVLTF.

The chain joins TRBV30 to TRBJ2-3; a weak D match, TRBD2 (6 bases). The CDR3 sequence is 15 residues long. The germline V and J ends were trimmed by 1 base and 4 bases, with 15 bases remaining between them. The germline CDR1 and CDR2 sequences are GTSNPN and SVGIG (reference sequence). The chain's CDR3 is CAWSASGGIADTQYF. CDR3 bases: TGTGCCTGGAGTGCCTCCGGCGGGATCGCAGATACGCAGTATTTT.

This chain connects TRBV28 to TRBJ1-5, with a possible D match to TRBD1 (6 bases). The CDR3 runs 14 residues. Trimming took 6 bases from V and 1 from J, leaving 10 bases between them. Germline V lookup: CDR1 MDHEN, CDR2 SYDVKM. CDR3 in amino acids: CASRNRVSNQPQHF. The DNA of the CDR3 is TGTGCCAGCAGGAACAGGGTAAGCAATCAGCCCCAGCATTTT.

V and J are TRBV7-2 and TRBJ2-2; maybe TRBD2 (7 bases). This CDR3 spans 16 amino acids. Trimming took 6 bases from V and 3 from J, leaving 17 bases between them. Germline loops: CDR1 SGHTA, CDR2 FQGNSA. The CDR3, as DNA: TGTGCCAGCAGAACAAGGACAGCGGGATACACCGGGGAGCTGTTTTTT. The encoded protein is CASRTRTAGYTGELFF. Filled out from reference TRBV7-2 and TRBJ2-2, the complete variable domain reads GAGVSQSPSNKVTEKGKDVELRCDPISGHTALYWYRQSLGQGLEFLIYFQGNSAPDKSGLPSDRFSAERTGGSVSTLTIQRTQQEDSAVYLCASRTRTAGYTGELFFGEGSRLTVL.

The gene calls are TRBV6-6 and TRBJ1-5; D uncertain. This CDR3 is 14 amino acids long. Trimming took off 8 bases at V and 1 base at J, with 12 bases between the two ends. Germline CDR1 MNHNY, CDR2 SVGAGI (reference sequence). The CDR3 reads CASRSGKSNQPQHF. The CDR3 nucleotides read TGTGCCAGCCGCTCGGGGAAGAGCAATCAGCCCCAGCATTTT.

The chain links TRBV5-1 to TRBJ2-4; the D gene is possibly TRBD1 (5 bases). CDR1 is SGHRS, CDR2 YFSETQ, per germline. CDR3 size: 14 residues. Trimming left V 2 bases short and J 1 base short, with 7 bases between. Written as DNA, the CDR3 is TGCGCCAGCAGCTTCCAGGGCGCCAAAAACATTCAGTACTTC. This codes for CASSFQGAKNIQYF.

V is TRBV5-6 and J is TRBJ2-1; 8 bases map to TRBD2. Germline CDR1 is SGHDT and CDR2 is YYEEEE. Germline trimming cut 0 bases from V and 4 bases from J; bases unmatched to any gene: 9. The CDR3 consists of 17 residues. The CDR3 sequence is CASSLAVKRELYNEQFF. The CDR3 nucleotides are TGTGCCAGCAGCTTGGCCGTAAAGCGGGAGCTTTACAATGAGCAGTTCTTC.

The chain employs TRBV6-5 and TRBJ2-2; TRBD1 might be the D (5 bases). Trimming removed 6 bases from V and 2 bases from J, with 10 bases in between. Per germline, CDR1 MNHEY and CDR2 SVGAGI. This CDR3 comprises 14 residues. The CDR3, as DNA: TGTGCCAGCAGAGACCAGGGAAACACCGGGGAGCTGTTTTTT. Protein product: CASRDQGNTGELFF.

V is TRBV7-2 and J is TRBJ2-1; TRBD1 aligns across 8 bases. V dropped 1 base and J dropped 7; count of bases not matched to a gene: 6. The length of the CDR3 is 15 residues. In germline, CDR1 is SGHTA, CDR2 FQGNSA. The CDR3 region is CASSLGRGLRNEQFF. Written as DNA, the CDR3 is TGTGCCAGCAGCTTAGGCAGGGGGCTTCGAAATGAGCAGTTCTTC.

This clone occurred once. The genes are TRBV30 and TRBJ2-7; TRBD1 aligns across 9 bases. The CDR3 runs to 13 residues. Germline CDR1 is GTSNPN and CDR2 is SVGIG (reference sequence). The ends lost 2 bases at V and 5 bases at J; junction bases unmatched: 4. The CDR3 loop is CAWSLGQGDEQYF. The CDR3, as DNA: TGTGCCTGGAGTTTGGGACAGGGTGACGAGCAGTACTTC.

This clone was seen a few times. J is TRBJ2-5 and V is TRBV30; no reliable D call. The CDR3 runs 16 residues. V was trimmed by 1 base and J by 2 bases, leaving 17 bases between them. CDR1 is GTSNPN and CDR2 is SVGIG in the germline V gene (reference sequence). CDR3 region: CAWSAPYSYRQETQYF. In DNA, the CDR3 is TGTGCCTGGAGTGCTCCCTACAGCTATCGGCAAGAGACCCAGTACTTC.

There are a few counts of this clone. The chain has TRBV5-1 and TRBJ2-2; 11 bases map to TRBD1. The germline CDR1 and CDR2 sequences are SGHRS and YFSETQ. The CDR3 runs to 16 residues. The V gene end was trimmed by 0 bases and the J gene end by 7 bases; junction bases not matched to a gene: 5. As DNA, the CDR3 is TGCGCCAGCAGCTTGGCCGGACAGGGGGCGGGCGGGGAGCTGTTTTTT. Amino acids: CASSLAGQGAGGELFF.

The J gene is TRBJ2-3, the V gene TRBV27; 10 positions match TRBD2. CDR3 length: 16 amino acids. Germline CDR1 and CDR2: MNHEY and SMNVEV (reference sequence). The junction had 4 bases not matched to a gene; V was cut back by 2 bases and J by 2 bases. This chain's CDR3 is CASSLGLAGVTDTQYF. CDR3 sequence (DNA): TGTGCCAGCAGTTTAGGCCTAGCGGGAGTCACAGATACGCAGTATTTT.

The chain has TRBV27 and TRBJ1-1, with TRBD1 as a possible D gene (5 bases). Deletions cut 3 bases from V and 4 bases from J, with 21 bases between. The CDR3 runs 17 residues. Germline V gene lookup returns CDR1 MNHEY and CDR2 SMNVEV (reference sequence). As DNA, the CDR3 is TGTGCCAGCAGTTTTACCGCTCAGGGTGGGTTGGCCACTGAAGCTTTCTTT. Translated, it gives CASSFTAQGGLATEAFF.

The chain uses TRBV7-2 and TRBJ2-5, with 13 nucleotides matching TRBD2. Germline V gene lookup returns CDR1 SGHTA and CDR2 FQGNSA. The J segment lost 6 bases and the V segment lost 5 bases, leaving 9 bases of the junction unmatched. CDR3 length: 16 amino acids. The CDR3 reads CASSNTGTSGTQTQYF. In DNA form, the CDR3 reads TGTGCCAGCAGCAATACCGGGACTAGCGGGACACAGACCCAGTACTTC.

The chain combines TRBV7-2 with TRBJ1-5; possibly TRBD1 for D (6 bases). This CDR3 has 15 amino acids. V gave up 4 bases and J gave up 2 bases, with 12 bases separating them. Germline CDR1 SGHTA, CDR2 FQGNSA. CDR3: CASSWNRVGNQPQHF. The CDR3 DNA follows: TGTGCCAGCAGCTGGAACAGGGTCGGCAATCAGCCCCAGCATTTT.

On this clone: Other DNA sequences in the sample encode the same CDR3. The V call is TRBV7-8, the J call TRBJ1-1, with D tentatively TRBD1 (6 bases). V gave up 3 bases and J gave up 0 bases, with 8 bases separating them. Germline V lookup: CDR1 SGHVS, CDR2 FQNEAQ. The CDR3 sequence is 14 residues long. The CDR3 coding sequence is TGTGCCAGCAGCTTGGACAGCATGAACACTGAAGCTTTCTTT. Encoded protein: CASSLDSMNTEAFF.

In DNA form, the CDR3 reads TGTGCCATCAGTTTTAGCGGGGGCACAGATACGCAGTATTTT. Protein sequence: CAISFSGGTDTQYF. This chain links TRBV10-3 with TRBJ2-3; 8 bases map to TRBD2. Trimming at V came to 5 bases and at J to 1 base, leaving 2 bases not matched to a gene. The CDR3 spans 14 residues. Germline V gene lookup returns CDR1 ENHRY and CDR2 SYGVKD.

The chain is built from TRBV6-5 and TRBJ1-2; 12 positions match TRBD1. The CDR3 has 15 residues. Germline values: CDR1 MNHEY, CDR2 SVGAGI. With V trimmed by 6 bases and J by 6 bases, 8 bases remained unmatched. The chain's CDR3 is CASRESGTGGDGYTF. CDR3 coding DNA: TGTGCCAGCAGGGAAAGCGGGACAGGGGGCGATGGCTACACCTTC.

The sample holds a few counts of this clone. The rearrangement joins TRBV7-8 to TRBJ2-1; 8 bases match TRBD1. CDR3 length: 16 residues. Germline V gene data show CDR1 as SGHVS and CDR2 as FQNEAQ. V shed 5 bases and J 0 bases; nucleotides not matched to a gene: 6. The CDR3 loop is CASSPRQGSSYNEQFF. The DNA for the CDR3 is TGTGCCAGCAGCCCCAGACAGGGGAGCTCCTACAATGAGCAGTTCTTC.

V and J are TRBV25-1 and TRBJ1-1, with D unclear. The CDR3 is 14 amino acids. In germline, CDR1 is MGHDK, CDR2 SYGVNS. V was shortened by 3 bases and J by 4 bases, with 12 bases between the two germline ends. DNA of the CDR3: TGTGCCAGCAGTGATGGGCGTTTCGGCACTGAAGCTTTCTTT. Translation gives CASSDGRFGTEAFF.

This chain joins TRBV28 and TRBJ1-5, with 8 bases aligning to TRBD1. The CDR3 extends over 15 amino acids. V trimming: 4 bases; J trimming: 6 bases; junction bases outside the gene matches: 8. Germline values: CDR1 MDHEN, CDR2 SYDVKM. The CDR3 reads CASSSDREDSQPQHF. The CDR3 DNA follows: TGTGCCAGCAGTTCGGACAGGGAAGACAGTCAGCCCCAGCATTTT.

This clone was counted a few times. The V gene is TRBV28, the J gene TRBJ2-1, with D possibly matching TRBD2 (7 bases). CDR1 is MDHEN, CDR2 SYDVKM, per germline. The CDR3 loop spans 11 amino acids. With 7 bases removed from V and 8 bases from J, the gap between germline ends came to 9 bases. CDR3 sequence reads: CASTGGDEQFF. CDR3 coding DNA: TGTGCCAGCACGGGGGGCGATGAGCAGTTCTTC.

The chain is built from TRBV18 and TRBJ2-7; 9 bases are a match to TRBD1. Germline CDR1 reads KGHSH; CDR2 reads LQKENI. V shed 6 bases and J 4 bases; nucleotides not matched to a gene: 4. The CDR3 has 13 residues. The CDR3 nucleotides are TGTGCCAGCTCGCGTGGACAGGGGTACGAGCAGTACTTC. Its translation: CASSRGQGYEQYF.

The chain employs TRBV19 and TRBJ2-7; TRBD1 aligns across 7 bases. Per the germline V gene, CDR1 is LNHDA and CDR2 is SQIVND (reference sequence). The CDR3 is made up of 13 amino acids. With 0 bases clipped from V and 9 bases from J, the junction kept 5 bases outside the gene matches. The CDR3 reads CASSIDPGQWQYF. In nucleotides, the CDR3 is TGTGCCAGTAGTATAGATCCGGGACAGTGGCAGTACTTC. Variable domain in full (rest from reference TRBV19 and TRBJ2-7): DGGITQSPKYLFRKEGQNVTLSCEQNLNHDAMYWYRQDPGQGLRLIYYSQIVNDFQKGDIAEGYSVSREKKESFPLTVTSAQKNPTAFYLCASSIDPGQWQYFGPGTRLTVT.